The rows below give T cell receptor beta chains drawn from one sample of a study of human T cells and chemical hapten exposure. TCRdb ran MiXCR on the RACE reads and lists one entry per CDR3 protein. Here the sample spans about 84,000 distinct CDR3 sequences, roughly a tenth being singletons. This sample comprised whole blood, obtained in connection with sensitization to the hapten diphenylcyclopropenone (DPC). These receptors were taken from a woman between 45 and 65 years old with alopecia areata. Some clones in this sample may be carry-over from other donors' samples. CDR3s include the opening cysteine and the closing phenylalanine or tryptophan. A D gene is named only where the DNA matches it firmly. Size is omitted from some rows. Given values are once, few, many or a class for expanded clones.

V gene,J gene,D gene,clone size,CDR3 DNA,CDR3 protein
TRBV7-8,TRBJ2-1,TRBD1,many,TGTGCCAGCAGCAGTACCCGACAGGGAAGTTTGAATGAGCAGTTCTTC,CASSSTRQGSLNEQFF
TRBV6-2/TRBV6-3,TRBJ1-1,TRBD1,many,TGTGCCAGCAGTCGAAGGACAGGGGTGGGGAACACTGAAGCTTTCTTT,CASSRRTGVGNTEAFF
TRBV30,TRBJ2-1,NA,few,TGTGCCTGGAGTGTACTTAAGGGGGACAATGAGCAGTTCTTC,CAWSVLKGDNEQFF
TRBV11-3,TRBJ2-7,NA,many,TGTGCCAGCAGCCCCGACTCCCTTCAGCAGTACTTC,CASSPDSLQQYF
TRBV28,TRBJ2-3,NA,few,TGTGCCAGCAGCCCGGGCGGGAAGCGCACAGATACGCAGTATTTT,CASSPGGKRTDTQYF
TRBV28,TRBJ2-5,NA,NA,TGTGCCAGCAGTTCGGGCGGGCAGACCCAGTACTTC,CASSSGGQTQYF
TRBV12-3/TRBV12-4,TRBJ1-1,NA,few,TGTGCCAGCAGTCTACACAGGGACACTGAAGCTTTCTTT,CASSLHRDTEAFF
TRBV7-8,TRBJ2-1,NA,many,TGTGCCAGCAGCTTAAGGACGGGCTACAATGAGCAGTTCTTC,CASSLRTGYNEQFF
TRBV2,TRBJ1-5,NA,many,TGTGCCAGCAGACGAAGCAATCAGCCCCAGCATTTT,CASRRSNQPQHF
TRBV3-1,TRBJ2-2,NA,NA,TGTGCCAGCAGCCAAGGAGCCAGGTCCGGGGAGCTGTTTTTT,CASSQGARSGELFF
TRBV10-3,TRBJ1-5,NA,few,TGTGCCATCAGTGAGGTCAAACAGGGTGTTGGCAATCAGCCCCAGCATTTT,CAISEVKQGVGNQPQHF
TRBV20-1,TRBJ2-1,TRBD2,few,TGCAGTGTTAGGAGAGGCGGGAGGGCCCACAATGAGCAGTTCTTC,CSVRRGGRAHNEQFF
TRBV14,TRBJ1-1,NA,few,TGTGCCAGCAGCCAACAGTCCAGTTTCGTCACTGAAGCTTTCTTT,CASSQQSSFVTEAFF
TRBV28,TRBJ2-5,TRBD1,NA,TGTGCCAGCAGCGGACAGGGGATCCGAGAGACCCAGTACTTC,CASSGQGIRETQYF